The 31 T cell receptor beta chains reported below all come from one sample, sequenced in a study of T cells in Graves' hyperthyroidism and ophthalmopathy. Amplified TCR beta CDR3 regions derived from RNA transcripts. HTBI primers were the set used in a first-round RT-PCR of the TCR CDR3. A single record per CDR3 protein comes from TCRdb applying MiXCR to the multiplex PCR reads. The sample yields hundreds of thousands of distinct CDR3 sequences, 14% to 15% seen once. Sequencing was done on a sample of blood. Receptors were obtained from a woman between 40 and 55 years old with Graves' ophthalmopathy.

This clonotype was seen a single time. The chain couples TRBV29-1 to TRBJ1-2; 10 bases are shared with TRBD1. CDR1 and CDR2 (germline): SQVTM, ANQGSEA. The CDR3 runs to 13 residues. Trimming at V came to 4 bases and at J to 8 bases, leaving 7 bases not matched to a gene. The CDR3 DNA reads TGCAGCGTTGCCGGGACAGGGGCATCCGGCTACACCTTC. It encodes CSVAGTGASGYTF.

This clonotype came up many times. The rearrangement links TRBV9 to TRBJ2-7; D possibly matches TRBD1 or TRBD2 (5 bases each). V gave up 0 bases and J gave up 0 bases, with 10 bases separating them. The CDR3 extends over 15 amino acids. CDR1 is SGDLS, CDR2 YYNGEE, per germline. CDR3 region: CASSVGGWSSYEQYF. The CDR3, as DNA: TGTGCCAGCAGCGTAGGGGGGTGGTCCTCCTACGAGCAGTACTTC.

The J gene is TRBJ1-2, the V gene TRBV7-2; TRBD1 might be the D (5 bases). This CDR3 comprises 13 residues. Germline-derived CDR1 and CDR2 are SGHTA and FQGNSA. The V end was cut by 5 bases, the J end by 1 base, with 8 bases between. This chain's CDR3 is CASSDSFNYGYTF. The CDR3 DNA follows: TGTGCCAGCAGCGACAGCTTTAACTATGGCTACACCTTC.

This clonotype was seen many times. DNA for the CDR3: TGTGCCAGCAGCCATAGTCCCGCGTGGTCCTACGAGCAGTACTTC. Its protein is CASSHSPAWSYEQYF. The chain is built from TRBV7-8 and TRBJ2-7, with unresolved D. From germline, CDR1 is SGHVS and CDR2 FQNEAQ. V was pared by 5 bases and J by 1 base, with 15 bases between. CDR3 length: 15 amino acids.

A remark on this clonotype: A much more abundant neighbour one base away suggests this may be a read error. The rearrangement uses TRBV11-2 and TRBJ2-7; 12 bases are shared with TRBD2. Trimming at V came to 4 bases and at J to 2 bases, leaving 9 bases not matched to a gene. Germline V CDR1 and CDR2: SGHAT, FQNNGV. The CDR3 sequence is 17 residues long. The CDR3 region has the DNA TGTGCCAGCAGCTCATTACTAGCGGGAGGCAACCCCTACGAGCAGTACTTC. Translated, it gives CASSSLLAGGNPYEQYF.

This chain joins TRBV10-3 and TRBJ1-1; 7 nucleotides agree with TRBD1. The germline V gene has CDR1 ENHRY and CDR2 SYGVKD. Trimming cost V 8 bases and J 1 base; bases outside gene matches: 4. The CDR3 consists of 13 residues. CDR3 sequence reads: CAIQGQQNTEAFF. The CDR3 nucleotides read TGTGCCATCCAGGGACAGCAGAACACTGAAGCTTTCTTT.

This clonotype was detected many times. This rearrangement joins TRBV6-1 to TRBJ1-1, with D maybe TRBD1 (6 bases). The CDR3 runs 13 residues. V lost 6 bases to trimming and J lost 4 bases, with 12 bases between them. CDR1 and CDR2 from the germline V gene are MNHNS and SASEGT. CDR3 bases: TGTGCCAGCAGCTCAAGGGGGATCACTGAAGCTTTCTTT. It yields the protein CASSSRGITEAFF.

This clonotype was seen more than once but under ten times. The CDR3 loop reads CASSQGRSLNTGELFF. The CDR3 DNA is TGCGCCAGCAGCCAAGGGAGGTCCCTAAACACCGGGGAGCTGTTTTTT. The rearrangement joins TRBV4-1 to TRBJ2-2; weak D call: TRBD2 (5 bases). The germline V gene has CDR1 MGHRA and CDR2 YSYEKL. This CDR3 is 16 amino acids long. The V and J ends lost 1 base and 2 bases respectively, with 11 bases between them.

The chain couples TRBV4-2 to TRBJ2-7; the D gene is possibly TRBD2 (6 bases). Germline CDR1 and CDR2: LGHNA and YNFKEQ. The CDR3 spans 15 residues. Trimming stripped 1 base from V and 3 bases from J, with 13 bases between. CDR3 in DNA: TGTGCCAGCAGCCAAGTCCTTAGCGGAGACTACGAGCAGTACTTC. Translation gives CASSQVLSGDYEQYF.

Turning to this clonotype: At one end, the junction sequence differs from germline, possibly due to a read error. This chain joins TRBV12-3 or TRBV12-4 and TRBJ1-2; D unresolved. There are 14 residues in the CDR3. The CDR3 DNA reads TGTGCCAGCAGTTTAGGCAGGCTCTTCTATGACTACACCTTC. Translation gives CASSLGRLFYDYTF.

This clonotype was observed many times. V and J are TRBV4-3 and TRBJ1-2, with 7 bases fitting TRBD1. V shed 0 bases, J shed 4 bases, and the junction held 8 bases outside the gene matches. This CDR3 region has 16 residues. The germline CDR1 and CDR2 sequences are LGHNA and YSLEER. This CDR3 reads CASSQDWQQGLYGYTF. CDR3 DNA: TGCGCCAGCAGCCAAGATTGGCAACAGGGGCTCTATGGCTACACCTTC.

This clonotype was observed many times. The V and J genes are TRBV6-2 or TRBV6-3 and TRBJ2-7, with a weak D call TRBD1 (5 bases). CDR1 MNHEY and CDR2 SVGEGT come from the germline V gene. The CDR3 runs to 15 residues. V was shortened by 0 bases and J by 0 bases, with 9 bases between the two germline ends. The CDR3 is CASSYSMGLSYEQYF. Written as DNA, the CDR3 is TGTGCCAGCAGTTACTCGATGGGGCTCTCCTACGAGCAGTACTTC.

The chain joins TRBV12-3 or TRBV12-4 to TRBJ2-6; 9 bases fit TRBD2. J lost 3 bases, V lost 4 bases, and 1 base had no gene match. This CDR3 contains 15 residues. The CDR3 coding sequence is TGTGCCAGCAGTTCACTAGCGGGTGGGGCCAACGTCCTGACTTTC. Protein sequence: CASSSLAGGANVLTF.

This clonotype has a count of ten or more. The gene calls are TRBV2 and TRBJ2-7; 9 nucleotides line up with TRBD1. The V and J ends lost 6 bases and 0 bases, in that order; junction bases with no gene match: 12. The CDR3 sequence is 17 residues long. Germline lookup yields CDR1 SNHLY and CDR2 FYNNEI. The CDR3, as DNA: TGTGCCAGCAGCGTAACCACAGGGGGCAATCTCTCCTACGAGCAGTACTTC. Translating gives CASSVTTGGNLSYEQYF.

Ten or more counts support this clonotype. The genes are TRBV6-5 and TRBJ1-1, with a tentative D call TRBD1 (5 bases). With 4 bases removed from V and 3 bases from J, the gap between germline ends came to 6 bases. This CDR3 region has 12 residues. Germline V gives CDR1 MNHEY, CDR2 SVGAGI. CDR3 sequence reads: CASSSTDTEAFF. Here the CDR3 DNA reads TGTGCCAGCAGTTCGACAGACACTGAAGCTTTCTTT.

This clonotype has just a few counts. The rearrangement joins TRBV5-6 to TRBJ2-7; D unclear. The V gene lost 2 bases and the J gene lost 5 bases, with 8 bases spanning the gap. The CDR3 totals 12 residues. Germline CDR1 reads SGHDT; CDR2 reads YYEEEE. The DNA for the CDR3 is TGTGCCAGCAGCTTTATCGGCGACGAGCAGTACTTC. As protein: CASSFIGDEQYF. The entire variable domain, with the rest obtained from reference TRBV5-6 and TRBJ2-7, is as follows: DAGVTQSPTHLIKTRGQQVTLRCSPKSGHDTVSWYQQALGQGPQFIFQYYEEEERQRGNFPDRFSGHQFPNYSSELNVNALLLGDSALYLCASSFIGDEQYFGPGTRLTVT.

This clonotype was counted ten times or more. The J gene is TRBJ2-5, the V gene TRBV5-1; no definite D call. CDR1 is SGHRS and CDR2 is YFSETQ in the germline V gene. This CDR3 is built from 17 residues. V was clipped by 0 bases and J by 4 bases, with 19 bases between them. This chain's CDR3 is CASSLGQVGTEGETQYF. CDR3 coding DNA: TGCGCCAGCAGCTTGGGGCAGGTCGGCACGGAAGGAGAGACCCAGTACTTC.

The gene calls are TRBV6-2 or TRBV6-3 and TRBJ2-7; TRBD1 or TRBD2 may be the D gene (5 bases each). V gave up 0 bases and J gave up 3 bases, with 12 bases separating them. The CDR3 spans 15 residues. Germline values: CDR1 MNHEY, CDR2 SVGEGT. The CDR3 loop reads CASSYSTGTVYEQYF. The CDR3 DNA is TGTGCCAGCAGTTACTCGACCGGGACGGTCTACGAGCAGTACTTC.

This clonotype was counted ten times or more. The chain combines TRBV28 with TRBJ1-1; perhaps TRBD1 as D (5 bases). CDR1 and CDR2 (germline): MDHEN, SYDVKM. The CDR3 has 15 residues. Trimming stripped 2 bases from V and 4 bases from J, with 14 bases between. This CDR3 is CASSLGSGSRTEAFF. The CDR3 DNA reads TGTGCCAGCAGTTTAGGCTCAGGGTCTCGCACTGAAGCTTTCTTT.

This clonotype was recorded at least ten times. The V call is TRBV20-1, the J call TRBJ2-7, with D possibly TRBD2 on 6 matching bases. V was pared by 3 bases and J by 0 bases, with 9 bases between. The CDR3 loop spans 13 amino acids. Germline V gene lookup returns CDR1 DFQATT and CDR2 SNEGSKA (reference sequence). CDR3 sequence: CSASSGVSYEQYF. CDR3 sequence (DNA): TGCAGTGCTAGTAGCGGCGTCTCCTACGAGCAGTACTTC.

This clonotype occurred many times. The chain combines TRBV28 with TRBJ2-7, with D maybe TRBD1 (6 bases). V gave up 6 bases and J gave up 2 bases, with 14 bases separating them. This CDR3 is 14 amino acids long. The germline V gene has CDR1 MDHEN and CDR2 SYDVKM. The CDR3 nucleotides read TGTGCCAGCAGCCCAGCCAGGGGTGCCTACGAGCAGTACTTC. It specifies CASSPARGAYEQYF. The full variable domain, in which reference TRBV28 and TRBJ2-7 provide the parts outside the CDR3, is DVKVTQSSRYLVKRTGEKVFLECVQDMDHENMFWYRQDPGLGLRLIYFSYDVKMKEKGDIPEGYSVSREKKERFSLILESASTNQTSMYLCASSPARGAYEQYFGPGTRLTVT.

This clonotype appeared many times. The rearrangement joins TRBV30 to TRBJ2-5, with 7 bases aligning to TRBD1. The CDR3 extends over 15 amino acids. The germline V gene encodes CDR1 GTSNPN and CDR2 SVGIG (reference sequence). The J segment lost 1 base and the V segment lost 4 bases, leaving 9 bases of the junction unmatched. The chain's CDR3 is CAWTLGTATQETQYF. The CDR3 DNA reads as TGTGCCTGGACCCTGGGGACAGCCACCCAAGAGACCCAGTACTTC.

This clonotype was observed at least ten times. The rearrangement uses TRBV7-9 and TRBJ2-7; D gene uncertain. The germline CDR1 and CDR2 sequences are SEHNR and FQNEAQ (reference sequence). Trimming removed 5 bases from V and 6 bases from J, with 11 bases in between. The CDR3 covers 12 residues. Here the CDR3 reads CASSLESAEQYF. The DNA of the CDR3 is TGTGCCAGCAGCCTCGAATCAGCCGAGCAGTACTTC.

This clonotype was counted ten times or more. This chain uses TRBV4-1 with TRBJ1-2; D is possibly TRBD1 (6 bases). Germline CDR1 and CDR2: MGHRA and YSYEKL. Trimming took off 1 base at V and 8 bases at J, with 11 bases between the two ends. CDR3 length: 13 residues. The CDR3 DNA reads as TGCGCCAGCAGCCAAGTACAGGGTGACGGCTACACCTTC. Translation gives CASSQVQGDGYTF.

This chain uses TRBV6-5 with TRBJ1-1; D possibly corresponds to TRBD1 (6 bases). This CDR3 has 15 residues. Per germline, CDR1 MNHEY and CDR2 SVGAGI. V was pared by 4 bases and J by 5 bases, with 17 bases between. The CDR3 DNA sequence: TGTGCCAGCAGTTTCAGTCTCAGGGGATCGACTGAAGCTTTCTTT. Amino acids: CASSFSLRGSTEAFF.

This clonotype was seen at least ten times. V usage is TRBV12-5 and J usage is TRBJ1-1; D unclear. The length of the CDR3 is 14 residues. Germline-derived CDR1 and CDR2 are LGHNT and FRNRAP. Trimming shortened V by 3 bases and J by 4 bases, and 12 bases separated the two germline ends. The CDR3 DNA follows: TGTGCTAGTGGTTTAACCTACGTAGGCACTGAAGCTTTCTTT. Its translation: CASGLTYVGTEAFF.

Many counts were recorded for this clonotype. The chain couples TRBV9 to TRBJ2-7, with TRBD2 identical over 8 bases. Germline-derived CDR1 and CDR2 are SGDLS and YYNGEE. This CDR3 is built from 15 residues. Trimming removed 4 bases from V and 2 bases from J; junction bases left unmatched: 8. CDR3 sequence reads: CASSPGGDHAYEQYF. Here the CDR3 DNA reads TGTGCCAGCAGCCCGGGGGGGGATCACGCCTACGAGCAGTACTTC.

This clonotype was detected many times. V usage is TRBV12-5 and J usage is TRBJ2-5, with 14 bases that match TRBD2. This CDR3 region has 17 residues. The trim removed 2 bases at V and 4 bases at J, leaving 6 bases unmatched. Germline values: CDR1 LGHNT, CDR2 FRNRAP. This CDR3 reads CASGLKRGLAGAETQYF. In DNA, the CDR3 is TGTGCTAGTGGTTTGAAAAGGGGACTAGCGGGAGCAGAGACCCAGTACTTC.

This clonotype occurred many times. The chain is built from TRBV6-2 or TRBV6-3 and TRBJ2-7, with D possibly TRBD1 on 5 matching bases. The germline V gene encodes CDR1 MNHEY and CDR2 SVGEGT. CDR3 size: 13 residues. The V end was cut by 8 bases, the J end by 1 base, with 12 bases between. The CDR3: CASAWTPSYEQYF. CDR3 bases: TGTGCCAGCGCGTGGACACCATCCTACGAGCAGTACTTC.

This clonotype was detected ten times or more. The chain uses TRBV19 and TRBJ1-1; maybe TRBD1 (5 bases). Germline V gives CDR1 LNHDA, CDR2 SQIVND (reference sequence). The CDR3 covers 13 residues. Trimming left V 6 bases short and J 4 bases short, with 12 bases between. As DNA, the CDR3 is TGTGCCAGTAGGGGCTTGGGGACCACTGAAGCTTTCTTT. This gives the protein CASRGLGTTEAFF.

This clonotype was counted at least ten times. The chain employs TRBV6-5 and TRBJ2-7; D uncertain. V lost 0 bases and J 2 bases, leaving 11 bases between the germline ends. Germline V lookup: CDR1 MNHEY, CDR2 SVGAGI. This CDR3 has 15 residues. The CDR3 DNA reads TGTGCCAGCAGTTACTCGGAGACATTGGCCTACGAGCAGTACTTC. Residues: CASSYSETLAYEQYF.